These 12 T cell receptor beta chains came from one sample sequenced in a study of cytomegalovirus exposure and HLA in healthy donors. The primer mix had 60 Vbeta and 13 Jbeta primers. Sequenced by immunoSEQ multiplex PCR; TCRdb stores in-frame clones only, minus some. The repertoire includes 150,000 to 200,000 clones, about 86% of them detected once, and roughly 2.1% sits in the top ten. Sequencing input: PBMCs. These receptors all stem from a woman younger than 35 in good health and CMV-seropositive.

The chain couples TRBV4-1 to TRBJ2-4; the D gene is possibly TRBD1 (5 bases). Trimming removed 2 bases from V and 0 bases from J, with 14 bases in between. The CDR3 runs to 17 residues. The germline V gene encodes CDR1 MGHRA and CDR2 YSYEKL. The CDR3 is CASSQPGAKLAKNIQYF. The CDR3 DNA reads as TGCGCCAGCAGCCAACCTGGGGCAAAACTAGCCAAAAACATTCAGTACTTC.

The chain has TRBV7-2 and TRBJ1-5, with 8 bases lining up with TRBD1. The CDR3 consists of 15 residues. Per germline, CDR1 SGHTA and CDR2 FQGNSA. V was pared by 1 base and J by 8 bases, with 7 bases of the junction left unmatched. Written as DNA, the CDR3 is TGTGCCAGCAGCTTAGGGGGACAGGTCCGAGAGCCCCAGCATTTT. This codes for CASSLGGQVREPQHF.

This rearrangement joins TRBV5-1 to TRBJ1-2, with a tentative D call TRBD1 (5 bases). The germline V gene encodes CDR1 SGHRS and CDR2 YFSETQ. This CDR3 has 14 residues. V was shortened by 0 bases and J by 4 bases, with 10 bases between the two germline ends. As DNA, the CDR3 is TGCGCCAGCAGCTTGGGGCAGGGTGGCTATGGCTACACCTTC. This gives the protein CASSLGQGGYGYTF.

This clone has only a few counts. This chain joins TRBV2 and TRBJ2-5; 7 bases are a match to TRBD2. The better agreement between TRBJ2-7 and the DNA end casts doubt on the J call. This CDR3 contains 12 residues. Germline-derived CDR1 and CDR2 are SNHLY and FYNNEI. CDR3 amino acids: CASRLAAYEQYF. The CDR3 DNA reads TGTGCCAGCAGGCTAGCGGCCTACGAGCAGTACTTC.

The genes are TRBV11-3 and TRBJ2-3; 8 positions agree with TRBD2. The CDR3 is made up of 16 amino acids. V lost 5 bases to trimming and J lost 1 base; unmatched junction nucleotides: 8. Germline values: CDR1 SGHNT, CDR2 YENEEA. The CDR3 nucleotides read TGTGCCAGCAGCCCGGGGGGTAGCGGGGGCACAGATACGCAGTATTTT. Translating it yields CASSPGGSGGTDTQYF.

The V and J genes are TRBV6-4 and TRBJ2-3; 9 positions match TRBD2. Per the germline V gene, CDR1 is MRHNA and CDR2 is SNTAGT. Losses at the gene ends were 3 bases for V and 3 bases for J; bases not matched to a gene: 7. The CDR3 is 16 residues long. The CDR3 sequence: CASSEGGGGATDTQYF. The CDR3 bases are TGTGCCAGCAGTGAAGGAGGCGGGGGGGCAACAGATACGCAGTATTTT.

The chain joins TRBV5-1 to TRBJ1-2; possibly TRBD1 for D (6 bases). The V gene's germline CDR1 is SGHRS and CDR2 YFSETQ. The CDR3 consists of 12 residues. Trimming shortened V by 4 bases and J by 8 bases, and 12 bases separated the two germline ends. Here the CDR3 DNA reads TGCGCCAGCAGCCTAGGGGGTTCGGGCTACACCTTC. It translates to CASSLGGSGYTF.

CDR3 nucleotides: TGTGCCAGCAGCTTAGACGGGTCTGATTATGGCTACACCTTC. It encodes CASSLDGSDYGYTF. The chain links TRBV7-2 to TRBJ1-2; D remains ambiguous. V was trimmed by 1 base and J by 5 bases, leaving 11 bases between them. This CDR3 has 14 amino acids. Germline CDR1 and CDR2: SGHTA and FQGNSA.

The J gene is TRBJ2-2, the V gene TRBV19; D perhaps matches TRBD2 (6 bases). Per germline, CDR1 LNHDA and CDR2 SQIVND (reference sequence). Trimming pared 6 bases from V and 2 bases from J, leaving 7 bases between. This CDR3 spans 13 amino acids. The DNA for the CDR3 is TGTGCCAGTAGGGAGGGTAACACCGGGGAGCTGTTTTTT. It yields the protein CASREGNTGELFF.

The chain carries TRBV11-3 and TRBJ2-1, with D tentatively TRBD1 (5 bases). The CDR3 has 13 amino acids. The germline CDR1 and CDR2 sequences are SGHNT and YENEEA. V was cut by 5 bases and J by 4 bases, with 9 bases left in between. The CDR3 DNA reads as TGTGCCAGCAGCGACGACAGTTACAATGAGCAGTTCTTC. Protein sequence: CASSDDSYNEQFF.

The chain has TRBV7-9 and TRBJ1-1; tentatively, D is TRBD1 (6 bases). Trimming cost V 5 bases and J 10 bases, with 14 bases left between them. The V gene's germline CDR1 is SEHNR and CDR2 FQNEAQ (reference sequence). This CDR3 is built from 12 residues. Here the CDR3 reads CASSGDKLVAFF. The CDR3 nucleotides read TGTGCCAGCAGCGGGGACAAGTTGGTAGCTTTCTTT.

The V and J genes are TRBV13 and TRBJ1-1; the D gene is possibly TRBD1 (5 bases). V lost 5 bases and J lost 0, with 7 bases in between. CDR3 size: 13 residues. Germline assignment: CDR1 PRHDT and CDR2 FYEKMQ (reference sequence). The CDR3 DNA is TGTGCCAGCAGCCCAGGGATGAACACTGAAGCTTTCTTT. Protein: CASSPGMNTEAFF.